Many counts were recorded for the clone carrying this T cell receptor beta chain. Its antigen is not identified. Other DNA sequences in the sample encode the same CDR3. This entry comes from a study of beta chain features in type 1 diabetes. The sequenced template was cDNA made from the entire isolated RNA. Sequenced by immunoSEQ multiplex PCR; TCRdb stores in-frame clones only, minus some. The table lists around 130,000 clones, around 9% of them singletons. Overall study findings and caveats: All four CD4+ subsets of Type 1 diabetes patients contained TCRB CDR3s that were moderately but significantly shorter. At VDJ recombination sites, type 1 diabetes patients had fewer insertions and more deleted nucleotides.

The sequencing input was central memory CD4+ T cells from blood. The source of this sequence is a man aged 30 to 39 with type 1 diabetes.

DNA for the CDR3: TGTGCCAGCAGTTCCGTTTATGGCTACACCTTC. Protein sequence: CASSSVYGYTF. The chain joins TRBV28 to TRBJ1-2; unclear D gene. V was clipped by 4 bases and J by 5 bases, with 5 bases between them. There are 11 residues in the CDR3. Germline V gene data show CDR1 as MDHEN and CDR2 as SYDVKM.